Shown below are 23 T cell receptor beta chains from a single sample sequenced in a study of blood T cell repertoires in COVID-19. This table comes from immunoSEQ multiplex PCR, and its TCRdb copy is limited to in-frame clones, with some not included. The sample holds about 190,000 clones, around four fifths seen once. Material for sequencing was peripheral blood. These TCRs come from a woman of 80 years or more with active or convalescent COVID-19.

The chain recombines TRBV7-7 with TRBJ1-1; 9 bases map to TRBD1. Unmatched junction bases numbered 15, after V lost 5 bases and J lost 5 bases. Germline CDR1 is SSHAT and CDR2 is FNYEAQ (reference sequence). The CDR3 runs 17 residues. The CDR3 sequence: CASSPLLKGTGSTEAFF. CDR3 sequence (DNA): TGTGCCAGCAGCCCACTTCTTAAGGGGACAGGGAGTACTGAAGCTTTCTTT.

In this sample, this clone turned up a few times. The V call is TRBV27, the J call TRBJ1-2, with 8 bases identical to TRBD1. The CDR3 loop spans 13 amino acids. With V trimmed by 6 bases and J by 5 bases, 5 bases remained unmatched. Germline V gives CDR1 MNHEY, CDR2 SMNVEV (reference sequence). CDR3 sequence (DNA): TGTGCCAGCAGATCAAGGACAGGGTATGGCTACACCTTC. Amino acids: CASRSRTGYGYTF.

CDR3 sequence: CASSQVGRSLYYGYTF. CDR3 nucleotides: TGCGCCAGCAGCCAAGTGGGGCGATCACTTTACTATGGCTACACCTTC. This chain joins TRBV4-1 and TRBJ1-2; possible D gene TRBD1, 5 bases. Trimming pared 1 base from V and 3 bases from J, leaving 15 bases between. The CDR3 runs to 16 residues. Per germline, CDR1 MGHRA and CDR2 YSYEKL.

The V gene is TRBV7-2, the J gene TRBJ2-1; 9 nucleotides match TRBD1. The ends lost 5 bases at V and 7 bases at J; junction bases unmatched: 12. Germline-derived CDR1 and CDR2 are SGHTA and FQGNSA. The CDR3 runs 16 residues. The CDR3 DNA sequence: TGTGCCAGCAGCCGTCAACAGGGGGCGGGAAGGAATGAGCAGTTCTTC. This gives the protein CASSRQQGAGRNEQFF.

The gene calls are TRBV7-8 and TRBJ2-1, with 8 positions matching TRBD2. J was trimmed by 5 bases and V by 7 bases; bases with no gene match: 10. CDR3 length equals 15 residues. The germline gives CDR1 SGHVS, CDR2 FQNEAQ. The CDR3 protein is CASTSPWRGDNEQFF. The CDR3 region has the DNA TGTGCCAGCACTTCCCCGTGGCGGGGGGACAATGAGCAGTTCTTC. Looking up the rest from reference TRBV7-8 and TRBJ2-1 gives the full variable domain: GAGVSQSPRYKVAKRGQDVALRCDPISGHVSLFWYQQALGQGPEFLTYFQNEAQLDKSGLPSDRFFAERPEGSVSTLKIQRTQQEDSAVYLCASTSPWRGDNEQFFGPGTRLTVL.

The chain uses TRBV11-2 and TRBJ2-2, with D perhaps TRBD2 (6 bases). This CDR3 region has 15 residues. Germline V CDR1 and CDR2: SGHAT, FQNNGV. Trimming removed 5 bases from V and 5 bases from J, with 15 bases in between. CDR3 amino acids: CASSAGGPWTGELFF. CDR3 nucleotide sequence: TGTGCCAGCAGCGCCGGGGGACCCTGGACCGGGGAGCTGTTTTTT. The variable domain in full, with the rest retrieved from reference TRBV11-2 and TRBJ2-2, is EAGVAQSPRYKIIEKRQSVAFWCNPISGHATLYWYQQILGQGPKLLIQFQNNGVVDDSQLPKDRFSAERLKGVDSTLKIQPAKLEDSAVYLCASSAGGPWTGELFFGEGSRLTVL.

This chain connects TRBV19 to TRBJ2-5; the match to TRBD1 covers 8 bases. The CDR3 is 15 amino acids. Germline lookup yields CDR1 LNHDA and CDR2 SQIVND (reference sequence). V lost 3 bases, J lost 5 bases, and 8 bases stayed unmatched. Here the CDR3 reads CASSIKTGVVETQYF. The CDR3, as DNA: TGTGCCAGTAGTATTAAGACAGGGGTAGTGGAGACCCAGTACTTC.

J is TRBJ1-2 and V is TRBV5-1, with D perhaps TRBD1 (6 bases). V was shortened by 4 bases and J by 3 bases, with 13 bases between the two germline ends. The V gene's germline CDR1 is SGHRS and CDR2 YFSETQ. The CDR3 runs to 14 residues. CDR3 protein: CASSPAGGHYGYTF. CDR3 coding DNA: TGCGCCAGCAGCCCGGCGGGGGGGCACTATGGCTACACCTTC.

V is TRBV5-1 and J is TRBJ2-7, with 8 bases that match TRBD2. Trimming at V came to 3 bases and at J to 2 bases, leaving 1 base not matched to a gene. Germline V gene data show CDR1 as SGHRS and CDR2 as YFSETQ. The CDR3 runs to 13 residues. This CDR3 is CASSSGGAYEQYF. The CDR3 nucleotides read TGCGCCAGCAGCTCGGGGGGGGCCTACGAGCAGTACTTC.

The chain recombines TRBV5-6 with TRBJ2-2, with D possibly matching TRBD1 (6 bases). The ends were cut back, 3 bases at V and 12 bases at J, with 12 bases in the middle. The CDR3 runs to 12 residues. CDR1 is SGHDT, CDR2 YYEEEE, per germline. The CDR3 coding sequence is TGTGCCAGCAGCTCCACAGGGTCCAAGCTGTTTTTT. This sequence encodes CASSSTGSKLFF.

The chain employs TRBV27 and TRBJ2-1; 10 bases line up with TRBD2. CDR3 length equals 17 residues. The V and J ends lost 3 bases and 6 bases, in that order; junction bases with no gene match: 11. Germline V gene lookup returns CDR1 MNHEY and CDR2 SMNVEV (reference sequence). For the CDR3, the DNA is TGTGCCAGCAGTTTCCATATAGCGGGGGGATCTCGCAATGAGCAGTTCTTC. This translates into CASSFHIAGGSRNEQFF.

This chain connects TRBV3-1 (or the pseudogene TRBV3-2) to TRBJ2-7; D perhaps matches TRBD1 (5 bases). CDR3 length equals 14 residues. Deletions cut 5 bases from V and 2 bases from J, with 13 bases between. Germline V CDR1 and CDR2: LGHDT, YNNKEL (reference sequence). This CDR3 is CASSSRGLPYEQYF. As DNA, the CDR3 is TGTGCCAGCAGCTCAAGGGGCCTTCCCTACGAGCAGTACTTC.

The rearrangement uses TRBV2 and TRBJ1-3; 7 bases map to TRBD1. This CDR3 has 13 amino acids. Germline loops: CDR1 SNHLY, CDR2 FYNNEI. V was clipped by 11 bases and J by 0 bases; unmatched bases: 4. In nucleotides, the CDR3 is TGTGCCGGGGACAGCTACTCTGGAAACACCATATATTTT. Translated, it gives CAGDSYSGNTIYF.

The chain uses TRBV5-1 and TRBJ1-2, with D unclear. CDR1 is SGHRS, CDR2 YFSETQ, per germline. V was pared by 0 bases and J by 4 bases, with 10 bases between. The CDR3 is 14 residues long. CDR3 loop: CASSLENSGYGYTF. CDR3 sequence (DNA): TGCGCCAGCAGCTTGGAAAACTCCGGCTATGGCTACACCTTC.

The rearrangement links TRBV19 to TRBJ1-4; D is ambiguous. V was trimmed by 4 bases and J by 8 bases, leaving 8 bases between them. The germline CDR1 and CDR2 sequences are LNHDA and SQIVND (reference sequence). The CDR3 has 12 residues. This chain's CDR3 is CASSTRMEKLFF. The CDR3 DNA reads TGTGCCAGTAGTACCAGGATGGAAAAACTGTTTTTT.

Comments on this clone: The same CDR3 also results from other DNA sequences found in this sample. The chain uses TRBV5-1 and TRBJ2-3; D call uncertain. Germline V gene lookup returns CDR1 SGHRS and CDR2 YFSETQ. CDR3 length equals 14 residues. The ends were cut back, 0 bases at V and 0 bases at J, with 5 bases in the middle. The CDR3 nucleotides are TGCGCCAGCAGCTTGGGGGCTAGCACAGATACGCAGTATTTT. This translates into CASSLGASTDTQYF.

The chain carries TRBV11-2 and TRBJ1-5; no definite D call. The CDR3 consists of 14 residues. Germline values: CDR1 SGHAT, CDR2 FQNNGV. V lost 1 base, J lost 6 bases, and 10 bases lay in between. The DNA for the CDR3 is TGTGCCAGCAGCTTAGTTCCGGGGAGTCAGCCCCAGCATTTT. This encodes CASSLVPGSQPQHF. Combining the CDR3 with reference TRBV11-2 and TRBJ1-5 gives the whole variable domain EAGVAQSPRYKIIEKRQSVAFWCNPISGHATLYWYQQILGQGPKLLIQFQNNGVVDDSQLPKDRFSAERLKGVDSTLKIQPAKLEDSAVYLCASSLVPGSQPQHFGDGTRLSIL.

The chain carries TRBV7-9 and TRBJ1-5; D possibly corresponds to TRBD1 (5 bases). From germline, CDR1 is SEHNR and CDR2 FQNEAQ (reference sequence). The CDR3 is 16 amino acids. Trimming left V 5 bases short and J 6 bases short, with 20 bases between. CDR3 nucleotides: TGTGCCAGCAGCGGAAACGGACACCAGTGGGGTCAGCCCCAGCATTTT. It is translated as CASSGNGHQWGQPQHF.

The CDR3 coding sequence is TGCGCCAGCAGCCAAGCCCACTCTGGAAACACCATATATTTT. Translated: CASSQAHSGNTIYF. This chain links TRBV4-1 with TRBJ1-3; D is unclear. The CDR3 is made up of 14 amino acids. The V gene lost 1 base and the J gene lost 0 bases, with 4 bases spanning the gap. Germline V gene lookup returns CDR1 MGHRA and CDR2 YSYEKL.

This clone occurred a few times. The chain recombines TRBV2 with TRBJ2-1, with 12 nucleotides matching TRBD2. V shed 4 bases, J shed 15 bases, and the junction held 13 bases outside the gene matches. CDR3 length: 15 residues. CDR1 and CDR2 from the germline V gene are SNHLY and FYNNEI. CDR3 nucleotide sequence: TGTGCCAGCAGTGTGACGGGGCTAGCGGGGGGGCGAAGGTTCTTC. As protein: CASSVTGLAGGRRFF.

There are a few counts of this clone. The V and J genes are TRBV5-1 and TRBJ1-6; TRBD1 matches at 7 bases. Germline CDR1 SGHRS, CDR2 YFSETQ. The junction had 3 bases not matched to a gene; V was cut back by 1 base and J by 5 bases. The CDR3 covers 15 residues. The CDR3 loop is CASSLTGTDNSPLHF. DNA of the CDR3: TGCGCCAGCAGCTTGACCGGGACAGATAATTCACCCCTCCACTTT. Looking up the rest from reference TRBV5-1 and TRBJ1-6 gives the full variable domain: KAGVTQTPRYLIKTRGQQVTLSCSPISGHRSVSWYQQTPGQGLQFLFEYFSETQRNKGNFPGRFSGRQFSNSRSEMNVSTLELGDSALYLCASSLTGTDNSPLHFGNGTRLTVT.

The CDR3 sequence: CASSSDRGLNTEAFF. The CDR3 region has the DNA TGTGCCAGCAGTTCGGACAGGGGATTGAACACTGAAGCTTTCTTT. This rearrangement joins TRBV13 to TRBJ1-1; 9 positions agree with TRBD1. The length of the CDR3 is 15 residues. Losses at the gene ends were 6 bases for V and 0 bases for J; bases not matched to a gene: 5. Germline V CDR1 and CDR2: PRHDT, FYEKMQ (reference sequence).

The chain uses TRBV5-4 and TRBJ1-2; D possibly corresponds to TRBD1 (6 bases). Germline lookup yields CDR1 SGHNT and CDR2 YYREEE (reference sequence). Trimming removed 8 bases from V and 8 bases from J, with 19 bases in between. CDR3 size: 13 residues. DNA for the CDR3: TGTGCCAGTGCGGGGGGCCGAGCTACGGGCTACACCTTC. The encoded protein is CASAGGRATGYTF.